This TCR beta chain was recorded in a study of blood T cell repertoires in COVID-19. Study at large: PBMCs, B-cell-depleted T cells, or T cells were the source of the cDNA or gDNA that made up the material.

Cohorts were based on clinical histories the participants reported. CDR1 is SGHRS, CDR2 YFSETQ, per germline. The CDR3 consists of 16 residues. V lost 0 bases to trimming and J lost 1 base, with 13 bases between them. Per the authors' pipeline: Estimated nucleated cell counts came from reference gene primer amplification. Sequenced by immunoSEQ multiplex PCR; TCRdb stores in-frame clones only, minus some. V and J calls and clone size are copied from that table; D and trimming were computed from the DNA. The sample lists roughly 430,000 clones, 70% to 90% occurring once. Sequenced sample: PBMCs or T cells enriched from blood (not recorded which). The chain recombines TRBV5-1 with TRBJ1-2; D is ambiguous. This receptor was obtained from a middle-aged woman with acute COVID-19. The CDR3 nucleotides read TGCGCCAGCAGCTTGGGGGTCGACACCAATAACTATGGCTACACCTTC. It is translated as CASSLGVDTNNYGYTF.